This T cell receptor beta chain was found in a study of early T cells in non-severe SARS-CoV-2 infection. Turning to the study itself: The sequenced material was bulk RNA from unsorted whole blood, and its chains were unpaired.

Separate cDNA molecules each had unique molecular identifiers attached to them. TCRdb independently ran MiXCR on the 5' RACE reads; one entry per CDR3 protein. The table lists more than 85,000 distinct CDR3 sequences, less than 15% of them singletons. General observations from the study: Anti-spike CD8 responses were favored in VDJdb matching, and private and CD4 specificities were missed.

This CDR3 is built from 13 residues. Per the germline V gene, CDR1 is DFQATT and CDR2 is SNEGSKA (reference sequence). This clonotype showed up many times. What it binds is not known. Sequenced sample: whole blood. The chain is built from TRBV20-1 and TRBJ1-1; D possibly corresponds to TRBD1 (5 bases). This receptor was identified in an adult who was a healthcare worker with PCR-confirmed SARS-CoV-2 infection or an uninfected control (not recorded which). DNA of the CDR3: TGCACCCGGGGCCAGGGAGGACGCACTGAAGCTTTCTTT. The encoded protein is CTRGQGGRTEAFF.